Below, one T cell receptor (beta chain) is given with its context. The data belong to a study of CD8 T cells in Susac syndrome. Reverse transcription of about 0.45 to 1 ug RNA was performed with random hexamers. TCR beta CDR3 was amplified by immunoSEQ multiplex PCR. This amplification extended across 54 Vbeta and 13 Jbeta segments. TCRdb reprocessed the immunoSEQ multiplex PCR reads via MiXCR and lists one record per CDR3 protein. The sample holds around 130,000 distinct CDR3 sequences; 90% to 95% are singletons and the top ten take about 0.13%. Sequencing of TCR beta was undertaken in CD8+ and CD4+ T cells derived from blood. The patients serving as multiple sclerosis controls were treatment-naive. They had stable or active relapsing-remitting disease and fulfilled revised McDonald criteria. TEMRA cells underwent FACS enrichment and CD8+ and CD4+ T cells underwent negative isolation. The length of the CDR3 is 15 residues. CDR1 SGHDN and CDR2 FVKESK come from the germline V gene. V gave up 0 bases and J gave up 5 bases, with 13 bases separating them.

The sequence came from a human donor with multiple sclerosis. The rearrangement links TRBV14 to TRBJ1-1; D may be TRBD1 (6 bases). The source material was CD4+ T cells from PBMCs. The CDR3 region has the DNA TGTGCCAGCAGCCAAGATTTCGGCAGGGGAACTGAAGCTTTCTTT. This sequence encodes CASSQDFGRGTEAFF.